The 9 T cell receptor beta chains listed next were all sequenced from one sample in a study of blood T cell repertoires in COVID-19. Assay used: immunoSEQ multiplex PCR; TCRdb lists only in-frame clones, some missing. This sample has some 220,000 clones, with 80% to 85% found just once. Sequencing used peripheral blood. Receptors were obtained from a woman in her 70s with COVID-19, enrolled during active disease.

This clone was detected many times. This chain links TRBV20-1 with TRBJ2-7, with D possibly TRBD2 on 5 matching bases. The germline CDR1 and CDR2 sequences are DFQATT and SNEGSKA (reference sequence). This CDR3 has 13 residues. V was trimmed by 3 bases and J by 5 bases, leaving 14 bases between them. The CDR3: CSASLTEVDEQYF. The CDR3 DNA sequence: TGCAGTGCTAGTTTGACGGAGGTGGACGAGCAGTACTTC.

The J gene is TRBJ1-1, the V gene TRBV10-3, with 8 bases that match TRBD1. This CDR3 spans 17 amino acids. Germline CDR1 is ENHRY and CDR2 is SYGVKD. V gave up 4 bases and J gave up 1 base; unmatched junction bases: 11. Here the CDR3 DNA reads TGTGCCATCAGTGGGACTCAAGCGGGACAGGAGAACACTGAAGCTTTCTTT. Translating it yields CAISGTQAGQENTEAFF.

This chain joins TRBV5-8 and TRBJ1-6; 8 bases map to TRBD1. The CDR3 is 15 residues long. Germline loops: CDR1 SGHTS, CDR2 YDEGEE. Trimming took 2 bases from V and 8 from J; bases not matched to a gene: 6. CDR3 nucleotide sequence: TGTGCCAGCAGCTTCCTGCAGACAGGGGATTCACCCCTCCACTTT. Protein: CASSFLQTGDSPLHF.

The chain joins TRBV5-1 to TRBJ2-1; perhaps TRBD1 as D (5 bases). Trimming removed 0 bases at V and 10 bases at J, with 20 bases between. The CDR3 runs to 16 residues. Germline assignment: CDR1 SGHRS and CDR2 YFSETQ. CDR3 bases: TGCGCCAGCAGCTTGGGGGGCGCGAGGCAGGGCGGAGAGCAGTTCTTC. This translates into CASSLGGARQGGEQFF.

The rearrangement links TRBV19 to TRBJ2-7; D is possibly TRBD1 (7 bases). The CDR3 is made up of 12 amino acids. Germline lookup yields CDR1 LNHDA and CDR2 SQIVND (reference sequence). The V gene lost 6 bases and the J gene lost 2 bases, with 8 bases spanning the gap. CDR3 region: CASSRGAYEQYF. The DNA for the CDR3 is TGTGCCAGTAGCAGGGGGGCCTACGAGCAGTACTTC.

The V call is TRBV6-6, the J call TRBJ2-7; tentatively, D is TRBD1 (6 bases). V gave up 6 bases and J gave up 3 bases, with 15 bases separating them. Germline V gives CDR1 MNHNY, CDR2 SVGAGI (reference sequence). The CDR3 sequence is 14 residues long. The CDR3 DNA sequence: TGTGCCAGCAGCACACAGGGTAGGGGCTACGAGCAGTACTTC. As protein: CASSTQGRGYEQYF.

This clone was recorded a few times. The chain couples TRBV30 to TRBJ2-5; TRBD2 is a possible D gene (7 bases). The V end was cut by 8 bases, the J end by 2 bases, with 21 bases between. The CDR3 totals 15 residues. Germline V gene data show CDR1 as GTSNPN and CDR2 as SVGIG (reference sequence). CDR3 residues: CAGTDGGLAQETQYF. The CDR3 nucleotides read TGTGCCGGTACCGACGGGGGGCTGGCACAAGAGACCCAGTACTTC.

The chain uses TRBV7-9 and TRBJ1-2; no clear D. CDR3 length: 16 amino acids. The V end lost 3 bases, the J end lost 1 base, and 15 bases lay between the germline ends. CDR1 and CDR2 from the germline V gene are SEHNR and FQNEAQ (reference sequence). The DNA for the CDR3 is TGTGCCAGCAGCTTTCTACGAGGAAATTTTAACTATGGCTACACCTTC. Amino acids: CASSFLRGNFNYGYTF.

V is TRBV5-1 and J is TRBJ2-1; the match to TRBD2 covers 9 bases. V was clipped by 1 base and J by 7 bases; unmatched bases: 9. The CDR3 extends over 16 amino acids. Germline CDR1 is SGHRS and CDR2 is YFSETQ. CDR3 protein: CASSLFGSGRRNEQFF. The CDR3 DNA reads TGCGCCAGCAGCTTGTTTGGTAGCGGGAGAAGGAATGAGCAGTTCTTC.